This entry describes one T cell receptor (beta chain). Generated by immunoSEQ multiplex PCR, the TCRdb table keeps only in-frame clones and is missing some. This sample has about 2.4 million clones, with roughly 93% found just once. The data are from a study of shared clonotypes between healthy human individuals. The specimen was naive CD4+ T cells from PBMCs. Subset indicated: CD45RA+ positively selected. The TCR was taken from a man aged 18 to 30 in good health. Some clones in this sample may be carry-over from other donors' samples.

Written as DNA, the CDR3 is TGTGCCAGCACCCCGCGCAGGTCAAGGAACACTGAAGCTTTCTTT. It translates to CASTPRRSRNTEAFF. V gene TRBV2 combines with J gene TRBJ1-1; no clear D gene. The V gene's germline CDR1 is SNHLY and CDR2 FYNNEI. V was pared by 7 bases and J by 1 base, with 16 bases between. This CDR3 is 15 amino acids long.